The T cell receptor beta chain described here comes from a study of control samples from healthy donors and cancer patients. Repertoires were generated with immunoSEQ multiplex PCR, while TCRdb's copy carries only in-frame clones and drops some. The repertoire holds approximately 89,000 clones, with approximately 86% as singletons. Germline V CDR1 and CDR2: SGDLS, YYNGEE. V dropped 4 bases and J dropped 2; count of bases not matched to a gene: 5. The CDR3 spans 15 residues. The chain employs TRBV9 and TRBJ2-1, with 8 bases aligning to TRBD2. The sequence came from a man aged 25 to 45 in good health. The sample consisted of blood. CDR3: CASSFGGATYNEQFF. CDR3 DNA: TGTGCCAGCAGCTTCGGGGGGGCCACCTACAATGAGCAGTTCTTC.